This entry features one T cell receptor beta chain sequence. This specimen comes from a study of blood T cell repertoires in COVID-19. Background on the study: PBMCs, B-cell-depleted T cells, or T cells provided the cDNA or gDNA that made up the material.

The CDR3 covers 21 residues. The germline CDR1 and CDR2 sequences are LGHDT and YNNKEL (reference sequence). V lost 4 bases and J lost 0; bases outside the gene matches: 16. Study processing details: Counts of nucleated cells, estimated from reference gene primer amplification, were obtained. Sequencing used immunoSEQ multiplex PCR; TCRdb keeps in-frame clones, though not all of them. V, J and clone size are taken as reported in that table, and D and trimming were inferred from the DNA itself. The table includes approximately 70,000 clones, around nine tenths detected once. This TCR was sampled from a woman aged 50 to 65 with COVID-19, enrolled during active disease. The rearrangement links TRBV3-1 (or the pseudogene TRBV3-2) to TRBJ2-3; TRBD2 matches at 13 bases. Sample: peripheral blood. The CDR3 DNA is TGTGCCAGCAGCCCCGAAATTCAACTAGCGGGAGGGCCCTTAAGCACAGATACGCAGTATTTT. Its translation: CASSPEIQLAGGPLSTDTQYF.